This T cell receptor beta chain came from a study of blood T cells in healthy people across ages. CDR1 is SGHAT, CDR2 FQNNGV, per germline. V shed 4 bases and J 5 bases; nucleotides not matched to a gene: 16. The CDR3 has 17 amino acids. Isolating PBMCs gave at least 6 million of these cells per sample. Sample-barcoded 5' priming and a J-beta primer mix drove a second PCR of roughly 7 to 11 cycles. TCRdb ran MiXCR on the 5' RACE reads and lists one entry per CDR3 protein. The table lists over 500,000 distinct CDR3 sequences, over 40% of them singletons, with approximately 12% in the top ten. Findings and limits, study-wide: Any conclusive comparison of naive versus antigen-experienced cells was prevented by using unsorted PBMCs.

This clonotype was detected many times. Its antigen remains unknown. This clonotype was sampled from an elderly woman in good health. The chain is built from TRBV11-2 and TRBJ1-2; 7 bases map to TRBD1. What was sequenced was blood. The CDR3 protein is CASSSSDRARRYYGYTF. The CDR3 DNA sequence: TGTGCCAGCAGCTCCTCCGACAGGGCGCGCCGGTATTATGGCTACACCTTC.